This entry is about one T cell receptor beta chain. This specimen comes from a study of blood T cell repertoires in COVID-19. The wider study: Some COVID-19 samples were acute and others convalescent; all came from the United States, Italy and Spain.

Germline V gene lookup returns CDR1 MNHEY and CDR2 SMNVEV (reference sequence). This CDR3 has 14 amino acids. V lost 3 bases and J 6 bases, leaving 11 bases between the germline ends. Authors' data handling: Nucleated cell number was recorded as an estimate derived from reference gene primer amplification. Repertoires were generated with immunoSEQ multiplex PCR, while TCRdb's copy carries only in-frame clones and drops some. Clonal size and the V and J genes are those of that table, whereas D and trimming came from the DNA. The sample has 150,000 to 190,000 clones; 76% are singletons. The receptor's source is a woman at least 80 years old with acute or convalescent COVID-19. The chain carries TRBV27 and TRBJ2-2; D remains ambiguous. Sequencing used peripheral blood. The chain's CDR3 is CASSFTQDAGELFF. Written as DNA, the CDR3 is TGTGCCAGCAGTTTTACCCAGGATGCCGGGGAGCTGTTTTTT.